The 27 T cell receptor beta chains in this list originate from one sample, sequenced in a study of T cell repertoires in cytomegalovirus infection. MiXCR was run by TCRdb on the reads, yielding one entry per CDR3 protein. The sample lists about 920,000 distinct CDR3 sequences, roughly 30% occurring once. Which antigens these TCRs recognize remains unknown. The specimen comprised cultured CD8+ T cells from PBMCs, sampled from culture after CMV antigen stimulation. The receptors were sampled from a human donor in good health (CMV status not recorded). Some clones in this sample may be carry-over from other donors' samples.

In this sample, this clonotype turned up once. An end of the junction does not agree with germline; a read error may underlie this. The rearrangement links TRBV6-2 or TRBV6-3 to TRBJ2-1; 10 positions agree with TRBD2. The CDR3 is made up of 17 amino acids. Per the germline V gene, CDR1 is MNHEY and CDR2 is SVGEGT. The CDR3 region is CASGYSGSLAGWNEQFF. The DNA of the CDR3 is TGTGCCAGCGGTTACTCGGGTTCACTAGCGGGGTGGAATGAGCAGTTCTTC.

This clonotype was detected ten times or more. The chain joins TRBV7-2 to TRBJ2-5; D may be TRBD2 (6 bases). The CDR3 has 16 amino acids. Germline CDR1 reads SGHTA; CDR2 reads FQGNSA. V was shortened by 3 bases and J by 2 bases, with 16 bases between the two germline ends. CDR3 nucleotides: TGTGCCAGCAGCTTCCCCCCAGCGGGCACACAAGAGACCCAGTACTTC. Amino acid sequence: CASSFPPAGTQETQYF.

This clonotype has only a few counts. Mismatch with germline at one junction end may stem from a read error. The chain couples TRBV2 to TRBJ1-2; tentatively, D is TRBD1 (5 bases). This CDR3 region has 15 residues. The germline CDR1 and CDR2 sequences are SNHLY and FYNNEI. The CDR3 reads CASREETANNYGYTF. CDR3 DNA: TGTGCCAGCAGGGAAGAGACAGCAAATAACTATGGCTACACCTTC.

This clonotype was picked up a small number of times. The chain employs TRBV12-3 or TRBV12-4 and TRBJ2-1; the D gene is possibly TRBD1 (6 bases). The CDR3 length is 14 residues. Between the trimmed V and J ends, which lost 7 bases and 4 bases, there was a span of 14 bases. The CDR3 region is CASNKGHLYNEQFF. DNA for the CDR3: TGTGCCAGCAATAAGGGACACCTATACAATGAGCAGTTCTTC.

This clonotype has a handful of counts. The chain joins TRBV12-3 or TRBV12-4 to TRBJ1-5; TRBD1 might be the D (6 bases). The CDR3 extends over 17 amino acids. V was trimmed by 3 bases and J by 3 bases, leaving 18 bases between them. Here the CDR3 reads CASSFLRDTADNQPQHF. As DNA, the CDR3 is TGTGCCAGCAGTTTTCTCCGGGACACTGCCGACAATCAGCCCCAGCATTTT.

V usage is TRBV27 and J usage is TRBJ1-2; 7 nucleotides align to TRBD1. Germline lookup yields CDR1 MNHEY and CDR2 SMNVEV (reference sequence). Losses at the gene ends were 5 bases for V and 11 bases for J; bases not matched to a gene: 8. The CDR3 runs to 12 residues. CDR3 in DNA: TGTGCCAGCAGTCCGTCGGGACAGAATTACACCTTC. Translation: CASSPSGQNYTF.

This clonotype occurred a few times. This chain uses TRBV7-2 with TRBJ1-1, with 7 nucleotides matching TRBD1. V gave up 5 bases and J gave up 1 base; unmatched junction bases: 13. Germline V gene data show CDR1 as SGHTA and CDR2 as FQGNSA. The length of the CDR3 is 17 residues. CDR3 in amino acids: CASSPWGQGVTNTEAFF. The CDR3 DNA is TGTGCCAGCAGCCCATGGGGGCAGGGGGTTACGAACACTGAAGCTTTCTTT.

J is TRBJ2-1 and V is TRBV15; D gene ambiguous. V lost 6 bases to trimming and J lost 2 bases, with 2 bases between them. Germline assignment: CDR1 LNHNV and CDR2 YYDKDF (reference sequence). The CDR3 contains 11 residues. The CDR3 here is CATRAYNEQFF. The CDR3 DNA follows: TGTGCCACCAGGGCCTACAATGAGCAGTTCTTC.

This clonotype occurred many times. The V gene is TRBV27, the J gene TRBJ2-2; unclear D gene. This CDR3 is 14 amino acids long. Trimming removed 3 bases from V and 6 bases from J, with 11 bases in between. CDR1 is MNHEY, CDR2 SMNVEV, per germline (reference sequence). DNA for the CDR3: TGTGCCAGCAGTTTGAAGGAAATCCCCGGGGAGCTGTTTTTT. Translating gives CASSLKEIPGELFF.

This chain uses TRBV2 with TRBJ2-7; D not certain. CDR1 is SNHLY and CDR2 is FYNNEI in the germline V gene. This CDR3 has 8 amino acids. The CDR3 DNA is TGTGCCAGCAAACCTTGGGGCGTC. It yields the protein CASKPWGV.

This clonotype occurred many times. In DNA form, the CDR3 reads TGTGCCAGCAGCGCCGAGGCGTGGGTTCAAGAGACCCAGTACTTC. It yields the protein CASSAEAWVQETQYF. The chain uses TRBV7-6 and TRBJ2-5; unclear D gene. Looked up from germline, CDR1 is SGHVS and CDR2 is FNYEAQ. The CDR3 runs to 15 residues. V was clipped by 5 bases and J by 2 bases, with 15 bases between them.

DNA of the CDR3: TGTGCCAGCAAGGGGACAGATGGTCAGCCCCAGCATTTT. This sequence encodes CASKGTDGQPQHF. The rearrangement uses TRBV12-3 or TRBV12-4 and TRBJ1-5, with 7 bases identical to TRBD1. This CDR3 comprises 13 residues. The V segment lost 7 bases and the J segment 6 bases; nucleotides outside the gene matches: 6.

This clonotype has more than one count but fewer than ten. The gene calls are TRBV15 and TRBJ1-5; TRBD1 agrees at 7 bases. The CDR3 is 15 residues long. CDR1 LNHNV and CDR2 YYDKDF come from the germline V gene (reference sequence). Unmatched junction bases numbered 6, after V lost 5 bases and J lost 2 bases. The CDR3 bases are TGTGCCACCAGCGAGACAGGGTCTGGCAATCAGCCCCAGCATTTT. This codes for CATSETGSGNQPQHF.

The chain is built from TRBV29-1 and TRBJ1-3; no reliable D call. V was shortened by 5 bases and J by 4 bases, with 12 bases between the two germline ends. The CDR3 is 13 residues long. In germline, CDR1 is SQVTM, CDR2 ANQGSEA. The CDR3 spells CSVRSGLGNTIYF. DNA for the CDR3: TGCAGCGTTCGAAGTGGCTTAGGAAACACCATATATTTT.

The V gene is TRBV6-2 or TRBV6-3, the J gene TRBJ2-1; D may be TRBD2 (5 bases). Germline V gene data show CDR1 as MNHEY and CDR2 as SVGEGT. The CDR3 covers 15 residues. The ends were cut back, 11 bases at V and 0 bases at J, with 17 bases in the middle. The CDR3 loop reads CAGSVGYFSYNEQFF. The CDR3, as DNA: TGTGCCGGTAGCGTTGGTTACTTCTCCTACAATGAGCAGTTCTTC.

This chain connects TRBV7-9 to TRBJ1-1; D might be TRBD1 (5 bases). The length of the CDR3 is 15 residues. Germline V CDR1 and CDR2: SEHNR, FQNEAQ (reference sequence). Trimming pared 0 bases from V and 4 bases from J, leaving 12 bases between. The CDR3 loop reads CASSLARGLSTEAFF. CDR3 sequence (DNA): TGTGCCAGCAGCTTAGCGAGGGGACTGAGCACTGAAGCTTTCTTT.

The rearrangement uses TRBV20-1 and TRBJ1-2, with D unclear. This CDR3 has 13 amino acids. Germline CDR1 is DFQATT and CDR2 is SNEGSKA (reference sequence). The V gene lost 5 bases and the J gene lost 4 bases, with 14 bases spanning the gap. The chain's CDR3 is CSAPPNGLYGYTF. DNA for the CDR3: TGCAGTGCTCCTCCAAACGGGCTCTATGGCTACACCTTC.

This sequence joins TRBV19 and TRBJ1-5; D is unresolved. The CDR3 runs to 15 residues. The V end lost 3 bases, the J end lost 0 bases, and 9 bases lay between the germline ends. Per the germline V gene, CDR1 is LNHDA and CDR2 is SQIVND (reference sequence). CDR3 in DNA: TGTGCCAGTAGTATGGGTGGGGTTAGCAATCAGCCCCAGCATTTT. It codes for CASSMGGVSNQPQHF.

The chain recombines TRBV20-1 with TRBJ2-2, with a weak D call TRBD1 (5 bases). The germline V and J ends were trimmed by 0 bases and 4 bases, with 12 bases remaining between them. The germline V gene has CDR1 DFQATT and CDR2 SNEGSKA (reference sequence). The CDR3 spans 15 residues. Written as DNA, the CDR3 is TGCAGTGCTAGAGAAAGGCAGGGAATCACCGGGGAGCTGTTTTTT. Its translation is CSARERQGITGELFF.

This clonotype was seen ten or more times. The chain uses TRBV2 and TRBJ2-3, with D perhaps matching TRBD1 or TRBD2 (5 bases each). Trimming stripped 0 bases from V and 1 base from J, with 5 bases between. CDR1 is SNHLY, CDR2 FYNNEI, per germline. The CDR3 runs 14 residues. The CDR3 reads CASSEAGGTDTQYF. As DNA, the CDR3 is TGTGCCAGCAGTGAAGCGGGGGGCACAGATACGCAGTATTTT.

The chain uses TRBV6-1 and TRBJ1-1; weak D call: TRBD1 (6 bases). Trimming cost V 0 bases and J 5 bases, with 10 bases left between them. CDR1 is MNHNS, CDR2 SASEGT, per germline. The CDR3 extends over 14 amino acids. The CDR3 DNA follows: TGTGCCAGCAGTGAAGCAGGGGGGAGGACTGAAGCTTTCTTT. Its translation: CASSEAGGRTEAFF.

This clonotype was counted a single time. The chain recombines TRBV6-5 with TRBJ1-1, with 7 positions matching TRBD1. Germline V CDR1 and CDR2: MNHEY, SVGAGI. The CDR3 totals 16 residues. V was clipped by 0 bases and J by 1 base; unmatched bases: 5. The CDR3 coding sequence is TGTGCCAGCAGTTACTCGACAGGGAGGACGAACACTGAAGCTTTCTTT. It yields the protein CASSYSTGRTNTEAFF.

There are a few counts of this clonotype. The chain joins TRBV9 to TRBJ2-1; 7 bases fit TRBD1. The CDR3 runs 15 residues. The junction had 7 bases not matched to a gene; V was cut back by 3 bases and J by 4 bases. CDR1 and CDR2 from the germline V gene are SGDLS and YYNGEE. This CDR3 is CASSGGQPLYNEQFF. For the CDR3, the DNA is TGTGCCAGCAGCGGGGGACAGCCACTTTACAATGAGCAGTTCTTC.

This clonotype was recorded a few times. The V and J genes are TRBV6-1 and TRBJ2-7, with TRBD1 identical over 7 bases. Germline V CDR1 and CDR2: MNHNS, SASEGT. V gave up 4 bases and J gave up 6 bases; unmatched junction bases: 3. The CDR3 totals 12 residues. This CDR3 is CASSGSGGEQYV. The DNA for the CDR3 is TGTGCCAGCAGTGGCTCAGGGGGCGAGCAGTACGTC.

As to this clonotype: A much larger clone sits a single nucleotide away, making a read error possible. V gene TRBV7-8 combines with J gene TRBJ1-2; D not certain. This CDR3 has 14 residues. Germline values: CDR1 SGHVS, CDR2 FQNEAQ. The DNA of the CDR3 is TGTGCCAGCAGCTTAGCTCCAGGTGACTATGACTACACCTTC. The encoded protein is CASSLAPGDYDYTF.

This clonotype was counted only a few times. The chain is built from TRBV7-9 and TRBJ2-1; 8 nucleotides align to TRBD1. This CDR3 spans 12 amino acids. V trimming: 4 bases; J trimming: 12 bases; junction bases outside the gene matches: 5. Germline V gene lookup returns CDR1 SEHNR and CDR2 FQNEAQ (reference sequence). Here the CDR3 DNA reads TGTGCCAGCAGCTCGACAGGGGAAAGGCAGTTCTTC. This sequence encodes CASSSTGERQFF.

CDR3 protein: CASSTGRVDEQYF. The DNA of the CDR3 is TGTGCCAGCAGTACAGGGAGGGTCGACGAGCAGTACTTC. This chain connects TRBV27 to TRBJ2-7, with a weak D call TRBD2 (7 bases). CDR3 length equals 13 residues. Deletions cut 5 bases from V and 5 bases from J, with 13 bases between. Germline V gene lookup returns CDR1 MNHEY and CDR2 SMNVEV (reference sequence).